The 13 T cell receptor beta chains listed next were all sequenced from one sample in a study of blood T cell repertoires in COVID-19. The repertoire was sequenced with immunoSEQ multiplex PCR; TCRdb's copy has only in-frame clones and lacks some. The sample holds 28,000 or so clones, 85% to 90% seen once. Sequencing was done on a sample of peripheral blood. The source of these receptors is a human donor in a cohort sampled during active COVID-19.

The V and J genes are TRBV5-1 and TRBJ1-2; no reliable D call. Germline V CDR1 and CDR2: SGHRS, YFSETQ. V was cut by 1 base and J by 6 bases, with 7 bases left in between. The CDR3 has 12 residues. The CDR3 DNA is TGCGCCAGCAGCTTGATAGGAGATGGCTACACCTTC. Protein product: CASSLIGDGYTF. The full variable domain, completed using reference TRBV5-1 and TRBJ1-2, is KAGVTQTPRYLIKTRGQQVTLSCSPISGHRSVSWYQQTPGQGLQFLFEYFSETQRNKGNFPGRFSGRQFSNSRSEMNVSTLELGDSALYLCASSLIGDGYTFGSGTRLTVV.

The V call is TRBV6-5, the J call TRBJ1-2, with 7 nucleotides matching TRBD1. CDR3 length: 11 amino acids. Losses at the gene ends were 5 bases for V and 8 bases for J; bases not matched to a gene: 2. CDR1 and CDR2 (germline): MNHEY, SVGAGI. The CDR3 bases are TGTGCCAGCAGTAACAGGGGCGGCTACACCTTC. Protein sequence: CASSNRGGYTF.

This chain joins TRBV18 and TRBJ1-6; tentatively, D is TRBD1 (6 bases). V was trimmed by 6 bases and J by 7 bases, leaving 10 bases between them. This CDR3 is built from 13 residues. Germline V gene sequence: CDR1 KGHSH, CDR2 LQKENI. DNA for the CDR3: TGTGCCAGCTCCCCGGACAGAAATTCACCCCTCCACTTT. Amino acid sequence: CASSPDRNSPLHF.

The J gene is TRBJ2-7, the V gene TRBV19; 8 bases align to TRBD1. Germline assignment: CDR1 LNHDA and CDR2 SQIVND (reference sequence). The CDR3 covers 14 residues. The ends lost 1 base at V and 2 bases at J; junction bases unmatched: 1. The CDR3, as DNA: TGTGCCAGTAGTATAGGACAGGGGACCTACGAGCAGTACTTC. Protein sequence: CASSIGQGTYEQYF.

The rearrangement uses TRBV10-3 and TRBJ2-3, with 12 bases matching TRBD1. The CDR3 runs to 14 residues. With 9 bases clipped from V and 0 bases from J, the junction kept 1 base outside the gene matches. Per the germline V gene, CDR1 is ENHRY and CDR2 is SYGVKD. CDR3 sequence (DNA): TGTGCCATAGGGACAGGGGGCAGCACAGATACGCAGTATTTT. This gives the protein CAIGTGGSTDTQYF.

The chain joins TRBV27 to TRBJ2-1; 11 bases line up with TRBD1. The CDR3 totals 17 residues. Germline CDR1 MNHEY, CDR2 SMNVEV (reference sequence). Trimming took 5 bases from V and 8 from J; bases not matched to a gene: 14. The CDR3 DNA sequence: TGTGCCAGCAGTAGACCGAAACCGGGACAGGGGGTCGATGAGCAGTTCTTC. As protein: CASSRPKPGQGVDEQFF.

The genes are TRBV3-1 (or the pseudogene TRBV3-2) and TRBJ2-5; 8 nucleotides match TRBD1. Trimming cost V 4 bases and J 4 bases; bases outside gene matches: 5. CDR1 and CDR2 (germline): LGHDT, YNNKEL (reference sequence). The CDR3 is 14 residues long. Here the CDR3 reads CASSRMTGAETQYF. CDR3 sequence (DNA): TGTGCCAGCAGCCGAATGACAGGGGCAGAGACCCAGTACTTC.

This rearrangement joins TRBV13 to TRBJ2-2, with D perhaps TRBD1 (6 bases). The CDR3 runs 15 residues. V was clipped by 0 bases and J by 6 bases, with 11 bases between them. Germline V CDR1 and CDR2: PRHDT, FYEKMQ (reference sequence). The CDR3 DNA is TGTGCCAGCAGCTTAGGCGGACAGTCCCCCGGGGAGCTGTTTTTT. Translation: CASSLGGQSPGELFF.

The chain employs TRBV7-2 and TRBJ2-1, with 7 nucleotides matching TRBD1. Germline-derived CDR1 and CDR2 are SGHTA and FQGNSA. With V trimmed by 5 bases and J by 5 bases, 9 bases remained unmatched. The CDR3 is 15 amino acids. CDR3 protein: CASSPGTAGNNEQFF. CDR3 nucleotides: TGTGCCAGCAGCCCGGGGACAGCCGGGAACAATGAGCAGTTCTTC.

This CDR3 reads CATYRGMAEAFF. The CDR3 nucleotides read TGTGCCACCTACAGGGGGATGGCTGAAGCTTTCTTT. V and J are TRBV6-5 and TRBJ1-1, with 8 positions matching TRBD1. The CDR3 covers 12 residues. V shed 10 bases and J 6 bases; nucleotides not matched to a gene: 7. Germline CDR1 MNHEY, CDR2 SVGAGI.

The rearrangement uses TRBV7-8 and TRBJ2-7; weak D call: TRBD1 (5 bases). In germline, CDR1 is SGHVS, CDR2 FQNEAQ. This CDR3 is 12 amino acids long. Trimming stripped 4 bases from V and 5 bases from J, with 9 bases between. CDR3 sequence (DNA): TGTGCCAGCAGCTCCGGACACAACGAGCAGTACTTC. Translation: CASSSGHNEQYF. The full variable domain, completed using reference TRBV7-8 and TRBJ2-7, is GAGVSQSPRYKVAKRGQDVALRCDPISGHVSLFWYQQALGQGPEFLTYFQNEAQLDKSGLPSDRFFAERPEGSVSTLKIQRTQQEDSAVYLCASSSGHNEQYFGPGTRLTVT.

This clone came up once. The V and J genes are TRBV28 and TRBJ2-1, with D possibly being TRBD1 (5 bases). Germline CDR1 and CDR2: MDHEN and SYDVKM. The CDR3 is 12 amino acids. Deletions cut 5 bases from V and 7 bases from J, with 9 bases between. The CDR3 sequence is CASSLGPNEQFF. CDR3 bases: TGTGCCAGCAGTCTGGGGCCAAATGAGCAGTTCTTC.

This clone was seen once. The chain links TRBV6-2 or TRBV6-3 to TRBJ1-1; D ambiguous. V shed 3 bases and J shed 0 bases, with 5 bases lying between them. Germline lookup yields CDR1 MNHEY and CDR2 SVGEGT. The CDR3 length is 13 residues. CDR3 nucleotide sequence: TGTGCCAGCAGTTATGAGGTGAACACTGAAGCTTTCTTT. It specifies CASSYEVNTEAFF.